These T cell receptor beta chains were read from a single sample in a study of PD-L1 blockade in urothelial cancer. The method was immunoSEQ multiplex PCR; TCRdb's version includes in-frame clones alone and lacks a portion of them. This sample carries tens of thousands of clones, 82% of them seen once, and the ten largest clones take less than 2%. The material sequenced was PBMCs, taken around atezolizumab (anti-PD-L1) treatment. The receptors come from a man aged 70-80 years with urothelial cancer. The conserved cysteine and the conserved F or W are not part of the CDR3 here.

length: 11; V: TRBV19; J: TRBJ2-3; CDR3: ASSSGATDTQY
length: 13; V: TRBV19; J: TRBJ2-5; CDR3: ASSIEVRDQETQY
length: 9; V: TRBV5-6; J: TRBJ1-2; CDR3: ASTQGNGYT
length: 8; V: TRBV7-9; J: TRBJ2-3; CDR3: ASRADTQY
length: 17; V: TRBV4-1; J: TRBJ2-1; CDR3: ASSQGGLAGVRSYNEQF
length: 15; V: TRBV5-1; J: TRBJ2-5; CDR3: ASSLDRGSDREETQY
length: 12; V: TRBV7-2; J: TRBJ2-7; CDR3: ASSLRPSGDEQY
length: 9; V: TRBV7-8; J: TRBJ1-1; CDR3: ASSSDTEAF
length: 16; V: TRBV18; J: TRBJ2-5; CDR3: ASSPTILAGGKLETQY
length: 12; V: TRBV7-2; J: TRBJ1-2; CDR3: ASSFIEGAGGYT
length: 13; V: TRBV29-1; J: TRBJ1-2; CDR3: SATDTTGLDYGYT
length: 12; V: TRBV27; J: TRBJ1-5; CDR3: ASRNLGGDQPQH